The present entry profiles one T cell receptor beta chain with its context. Its cognate antigen is unknown. This CDR3 is 11 amino acids long. The germline V gene has CDR1 SGHVS and CDR2 FQNEAQ. This specimen belongs to a study of T cell responses to AZD1222 COVID-19 vaccine. Study-wide results and limits: The donor group comprised mostly white British people and more females; the analysis possibly underestimated clonal diversity. The span of vaccine-associated CD4 TCRs extended across spike, with dominance at 160-218 and 743-854.

Repertoires were generated with immunoSEQ multiplex PCR, while TCRdb's copy carries only in-frame clones and drops some. The sample lists about 110,000 clones, about 90% occurring once. The sequence came from an adult in good health. The genes are TRBV7-8 and TRBJ2-4; the D is unclear. The better agreement between TRBJ2-7 and the DNA end casts doubt on the J call. Sequenced material: peripheral blood, taken on day 0 of AZD1222 vaccination. CDR3 protein: CASSLRVEQYF. The CDR3 region has the DNA TGTGCCAGCAGCCTAAGAGTCGAGCAGTACTTC.